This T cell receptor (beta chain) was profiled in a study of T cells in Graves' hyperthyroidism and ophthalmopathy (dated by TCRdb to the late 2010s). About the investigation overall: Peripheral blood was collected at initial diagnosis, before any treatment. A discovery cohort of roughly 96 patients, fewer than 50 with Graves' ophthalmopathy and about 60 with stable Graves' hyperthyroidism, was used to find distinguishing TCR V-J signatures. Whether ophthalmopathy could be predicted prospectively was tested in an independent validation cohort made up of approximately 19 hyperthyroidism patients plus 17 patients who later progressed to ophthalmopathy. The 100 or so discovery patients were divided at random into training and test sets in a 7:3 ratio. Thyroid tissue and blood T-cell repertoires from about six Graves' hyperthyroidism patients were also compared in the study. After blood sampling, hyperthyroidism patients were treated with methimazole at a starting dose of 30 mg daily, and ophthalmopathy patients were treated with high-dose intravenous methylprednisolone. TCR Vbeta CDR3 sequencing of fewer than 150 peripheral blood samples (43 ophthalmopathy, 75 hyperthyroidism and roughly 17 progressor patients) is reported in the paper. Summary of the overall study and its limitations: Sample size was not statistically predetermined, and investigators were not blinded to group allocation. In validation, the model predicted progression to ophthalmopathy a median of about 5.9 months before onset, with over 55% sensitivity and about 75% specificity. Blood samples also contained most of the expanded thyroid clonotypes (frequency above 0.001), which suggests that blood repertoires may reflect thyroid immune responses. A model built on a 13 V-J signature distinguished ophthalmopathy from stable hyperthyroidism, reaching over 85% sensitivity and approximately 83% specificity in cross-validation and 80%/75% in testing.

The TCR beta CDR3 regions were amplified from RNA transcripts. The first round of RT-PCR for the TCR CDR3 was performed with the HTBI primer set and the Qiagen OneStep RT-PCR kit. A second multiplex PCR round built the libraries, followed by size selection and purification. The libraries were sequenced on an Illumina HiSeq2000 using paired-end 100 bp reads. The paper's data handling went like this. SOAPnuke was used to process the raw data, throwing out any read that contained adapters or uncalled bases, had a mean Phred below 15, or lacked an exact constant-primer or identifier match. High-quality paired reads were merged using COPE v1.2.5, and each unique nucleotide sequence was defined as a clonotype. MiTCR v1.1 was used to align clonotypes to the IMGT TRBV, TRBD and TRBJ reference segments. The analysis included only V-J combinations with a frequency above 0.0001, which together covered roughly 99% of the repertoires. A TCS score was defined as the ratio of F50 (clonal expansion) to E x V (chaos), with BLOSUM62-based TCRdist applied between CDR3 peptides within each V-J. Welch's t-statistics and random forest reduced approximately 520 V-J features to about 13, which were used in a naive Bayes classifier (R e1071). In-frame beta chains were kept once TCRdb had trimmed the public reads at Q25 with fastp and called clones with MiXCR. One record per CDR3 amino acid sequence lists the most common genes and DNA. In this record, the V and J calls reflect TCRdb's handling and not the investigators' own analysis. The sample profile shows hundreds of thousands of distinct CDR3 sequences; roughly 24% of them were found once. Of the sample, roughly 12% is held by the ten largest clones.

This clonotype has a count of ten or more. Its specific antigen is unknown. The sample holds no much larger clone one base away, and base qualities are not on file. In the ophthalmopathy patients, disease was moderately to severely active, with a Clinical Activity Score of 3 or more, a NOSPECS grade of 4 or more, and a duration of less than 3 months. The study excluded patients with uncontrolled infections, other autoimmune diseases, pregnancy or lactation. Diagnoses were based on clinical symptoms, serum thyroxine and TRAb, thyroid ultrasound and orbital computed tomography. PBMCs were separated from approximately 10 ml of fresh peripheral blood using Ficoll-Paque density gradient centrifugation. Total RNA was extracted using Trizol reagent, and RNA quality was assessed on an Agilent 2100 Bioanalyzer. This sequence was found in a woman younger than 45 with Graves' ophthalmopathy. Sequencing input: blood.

The DNA reads TGTGCCAGCAGTGATTCTCAAGCCGAAGAGACCCAGTACTTC. Its coded protein is CASSDSQAEETQYF. The chain couples TRBV2 to TRBJ2-5; the D gene is unclear. The CDR1 and CDR2 encoded by the germline V gene are SNHLY and FYNNEI. The CDR3, from cysteine to phenylalanine, totals 14 residues. Kept here is only the CDR3 DNA, which spans 42 bases and is read in frame from base 1. Trimming removed 3 bases from V and 3 bases from J, leaving 11 bases between the germline ends. Outside the CDR3, residues come from the reference TRBV2 and TRBJ2-5 proteins, so the full variable domain is: EPEVTQTPSHQVTQMGQEVILRCVPISNHLYFYWYRQILGQKVEFLVSFYNNEISEKSEIFDDQFSVERPDGSNFTLKIRSTKLEDSAMYFCASSDSQAEETQYFGPGTRLLVL.